This T cell receptor beta chain was found in a study of T-cell memory formation after mild COVID-19 (dated by TCRdb to about 2021). About the study as a whole: TCR sequence clusters from the two donors were largely donor specific. T-cell clones expanding and contracting after mild COVID-19 in a couple of donors were tracked by longitudinal TCRalpha and TCRbeta repertoire sequencing. The cohort was made up of two young adult volunteers, one female and one male, who were previously healthy.

Ficoll-Paque density gradient centrifugation was the method used to isolate PBMCs. TCRdb records Illumina NovaSeq 6000 as the sequencer. cDNA libraries for TCRalpha and TCRbeta were prepared by 5'RACE using constant-segment primers, with sample barcodes and unique molecular identifiers added. RNA was extracted from every sample with Trizol reagent. Library amplification was performed in two PCR steps, and a second sample barcode and Illumina TruSeq adapters were introduced in the second step. Libraries were sequenced on an Illumina NovaSeq with 2 x 150 bp paired-end reads. Processing in the source paper ran as follows. With migec v1.2.7, reads were demultiplexed and then collapsed into UMI-guided consensus sequences. Using mixcr v2.1.11, the UMI consensuses were aligned to TRA and TRB V and J templates and assembled into clonotypes. Clonotypes were classified as expanded or contracted when called significant by both edgeR and NoisET, with noise models trained on biological replicates. For edgeR calls, a false discovery rate-adjusted p below 0.01 and a log2 fold-change threshold of 1 were applied. As an exploratory analysis of dynamics, max-normalized trajectories of the 1000 most abundant clonotypes were examined with PCA combined with hierarchical clustering. The CD4 or CD8 phenotype of responding clones was assigned using the separately sequenced CD4+ and CD8+ repertoires. TCRdb reanalyzed the raw reads on its own, using fastp at Q25 for trimming and MiXCR for clone calling, and kept in-frame beta chains. Every CDR3 protein is listed once, alongside the most common genes and DNA of its rows. For this entry, the V and J calls and clone size follow TCRdb and not the study's own pipeline. Across this sample there are approximately 440,000 distinct CDR3 sequences, with 15% to 25% seen only once. Together, the top ten hold 7.5% to 10% of the sample.

Taken from cysteine to phenylalanine, the CDR3 has 15 residues. The retained sequence is limited to the CDR3, 45 bases, with the frame set at the first base. Unmatched junction bases come to 8, with V trimmed by 4 bases and J by 7 bases. Via the germline V gene, CDR1 is KGHDR and CDR2 SFDVKD. In its sample, this clonotype was seen a few times. No antigen is known for it. Per-nucleotide qualities are absent, and no much larger clonotype sits a single base away. What the work shows at the level of the full study, not this receptor alone: Some responding clones were detected in pre-infection memory, suggesting pre-existing cross-reactive memory T cells joined the SARS-CoV-2 response. The study included only a couple of mild cases, and larger cohorts that include severe cases with pre-infection samples were judged to be necessary. The second-wave clones that peaked on day 37 were not confirmed to be SARS-CoV-2 specific. Balanced CD4/CD8 phenotypes were observed for clones contracting from day 15 to 85, whereas a bias towards CD4+ was observed for a second wave of clones expanding from day 15 to 37. Contracting CD4+ clones were located mainly in the CM and EM memory subsets, whereas CD8+ clones were found to be enriched in EMRA.

The source material was PBMCs or a T cell subset sorted from them (not recorded which). In this chain, TRBV24-1 is recombined with TRBJ2-2, and 7 junction bases match TRBD1. The TCR was taken from an adult woman who had mild COVID-19 (a few samples of this study predate the infection). The sample titles of this study are shuffled in the database, so cell type and time point are left out; the donor was told from shared clones. The CDR3 corresponds to CATSEPGQAHGELFF. The DNA reads as follows: TGTGCCACCAGTGAGCCCGGACAGGCCCACGGGGAGCTGTTTTTT.